These 10 T cell receptor beta chains came from one sample sequenced in a study of T cell repertoires in cytomegalovirus infection. MiXCR, applied by TCRdb to the reads, yields one record per CDR3 protein. The sample yields some 300,000 distinct CDR3 sequences, about 9.2% seen once. Material: PBMCs. All receptors derive from a human donor in good health (CMV status not recorded). Some clones in this sample may be carry-over from other donors' samples.

This clonotype appeared many times. J is TRBJ1-1 and V is TRBV6-2 or TRBV6-3; 10 positions match TRBD1. CDR1 MNHEY and CDR2 SVGEGT come from the germline V gene. CDR3 length equals 16 residues. V lost 2 bases, J lost 4 bases, and 7 bases stayed unmatched. The CDR3 nucleotides are TGTGCCAGCAGTTACGACCGGGACAGGGGAGTCACTGAAGCTTTCTTT. Amino acid sequence: CASSYDRDRGVTEAFF.

This clonotype was observed at least ten times. J is TRBJ2-7 and V is TRBV7-2, with D unclear. The CDR3 has 14 amino acids. Germline V gene sequence: CDR1 SGHTA, CDR2 FQGNSA. Trimming removed 1 base from V and 6 bases from J, with 13 bases in between. CDR3: CASSLEATWGEQYF. For the CDR3, the DNA is TGTGCCAGCAGCTTAGAGGCGACTTGGGGCGAGCAGTACTTC.

This clonotype was counted many times. This rearrangement joins TRBV4-1 to TRBJ2-7; 10 bases are shared with TRBD1. The CDR3 sequence is 17 residues long. J was trimmed by 2 bases and V by 2 bases; bases with no gene match: 9. Germline assignment: CDR1 MGHRA and CDR2 YSYEKL. CDR3 DNA sequence: TGCGCCAGCAGCCAAAATGCGGGACAGGGGAGGGCCTACGAGCAGTACTTC. As protein: CASSQNAGQGRAYEQYF.

This chain joins TRBV11-1 and TRBJ2-1; tentatively, D is TRBD2 (5 bases). Germline-derived CDR1 and CDR2 are SGHAT and FQDESV (reference sequence). V lost 1 base and J 9 bases, leaving 7 bases between the germline ends. The CDR3 length is 12 residues. CDR3 bases: TGTGCCAGCAGCTTAGTGGAGGTTGAGCAGTTCTTC. This encodes CASSLVEVEQFF.

J is TRBJ2-1 and V is TRBV4-1; TRBD1 is a possible D gene (7 bases). Germline lookup yields CDR1 MGHRA and CDR2 YSYEKL. V was pared by 0 bases and J by 4 bases, with 13 bases between. The CDR3 contains 16 residues. CDR3 bases: TGCGCCAGCAGCCAAGAGGGCAGGGGGGTTTACAATGAGCAGTTCTTC. Encoded protein: CASSQEGRGVYNEQFF.

This rearrangement joins TRBV25-1 to TRBJ1-6, with TRBD1 matching over 9 bases. This CDR3 has 16 amino acids. Germline-derived CDR1 and CDR2 are MGHDK and SYGVNS. The junction had 3 bases not matched to a gene; V was cut back by 1 base and J by 5 bases. The chain's CDR3 is CASSELGQGDNSPLHF. CDR3 bases: TGTGCCAGCAGTGAATTGGGACAGGGCGATAATTCACCCCTCCACTTT. The full variable domain, with the rest looked up from reference TRBV25-1 and TRBJ1-6, is EADIYQTPRYLVIGTGKKITLECSQTMGHDKMYWYQQDPGMELHLIHYSYGVNSTEKGDLSSESTVSRIRTEHFPLTLESARPSHTSQYLCASSELGQGDNSPLHFGNGTRLTVT.

This clonotype was seen repeatedly, ten times or more. This rearrangement joins TRBV27 to TRBJ2-3, with 7 bases lining up with TRBD2. Losses at the gene ends were 4 bases for V and 3 bases for J; bases not matched to a gene: 7. Germline loops: CDR1 MNHEY, CDR2 SMNVEV (reference sequence). This CDR3 has 15 amino acids. Here the CDR3 DNA reads TGTGCCAGCAGTTCCACTTGGGGGGGTACAGATACGCAGTATTTT. Amino acids: CASSSTWGGTDTQYF.

This clonotype showed up many times. This chain uses TRBV6-2 or TRBV6-3 with TRBJ2-3; 7 bases agree with TRBD2. The germline V gene encodes CDR1 MNHEY and CDR2 SVGEGT. J was trimmed by 8 bases and V by 4 bases; bases with no gene match: 3. The CDR3 has 12 residues. CDR3: CASSFGGGTQYF. The CDR3 DNA reads as TGTGCCAGCAGTTTTGGGGGGGGTACGCAGTATTTT.

This clonotype has at least ten counts. The chain employs TRBV19 and TRBJ1-1, with TRBD1 identical over 9 bases. V lost 1 base, J lost 1 base, and 1 base stayed unmatched. The CDR3 runs to 15 residues. In germline, CDR1 is LNHDA, CDR2 SQIVND (reference sequence). In DNA, the CDR3 is TGTGCCAGTAGTATAGCGGGACAGGGGAACACTGAAGCTTTCTTT. This encodes CASSIAGQGNTEAFF.

This clonotype was seen repeatedly, ten times or more. J is TRBJ1-6 and V is TRBV28; D ambiguous. Germline CDR1 reads MDHEN; CDR2 reads SYDVKM. This CDR3 has 15 residues. With 6 bases removed from V and 13 bases from J, the gap between germline ends came to 22 bases. CDR3 loop: CASRPRLAGPSPLHF. DNA for the CDR3: TGTGCCAGCAGACCCCGATTGGCCGGTCCGAGCCCCCTCCACTTT.